These 20 T cell receptor beta chains originate from one sample sequenced in a study of blood T cell repertoires in COVID-19. The assay was immunoSEQ multiplex PCR, and TCRdb's table has in-frame clones only and misses some. Among about 170,000 clones listed, around 88% were seen once. The sample comprised peripheral blood. These TCRs come from an older woman who had recovered from COVID-19.

V and J are TRBV4-2 and TRBJ2-1, with no clear D. The CDR3 extends over 11 amino acids. Trimming took off 0 bases at V and 9 bases at J, with 3 bases between the two ends. CDR1 and CDR2 (germline): LGHNA, YNFKEQ. The CDR3, as DNA: TGTGCCAGCAGCCAAGACGGTGAGCAGTTCTTC. Translation: CASSQDGEQFF.

The rearrangement uses TRBV6-5 and TRBJ1-1; 8 nucleotides match TRBD1. Germline loops: CDR1 MNHEY, CDR2 SVGAGI. Unmatched junction bases numbered 6, after V lost 5 bases and J lost 10 bases. The CDR3 runs to 12 residues. CDR3 DNA: TGTGCCAGCAGTCACAGGACAGGGCGAGCTTTCTTT. Encoded protein: CASSHRTGRAFF.

The genes are TRBV7-3 and TRBJ1-1; unclear D gene. The V gene lost 5 bases and the J gene lost 1 base, with 8 bases spanning the gap. CDR1 and CDR2 from the germline V gene are SGHTA and FQGTGA. The CDR3 is made up of 13 amino acids. The CDR3 DNA reads as TGTGCCAGCAGCCCAGACTGGAACACTGAAGCTTTCTTT. It translates to CASSPDWNTEAFF.

The rearrangement uses TRBV2 and TRBJ1-4; 7 bases are a match to TRBD1. Germline CDR1 SNHLY, CDR2 FYNNEI. The CDR3 runs to 14 residues. J gave up 0 bases and V 6 bases, and 1 base lay outside the gene matches. CDR3: CASRQGATNEKLFF. Here the CDR3 DNA reads TGTGCCAGCAGGCAGGGGGCAACTAATGAAAAACTGTTTTTT.

The rearrangement joins TRBV9 to TRBJ2-3, with D unclear. V was pared by 0 bases and J by 0 bases, with 5 bases between. CDR1 is SGDLS and CDR2 is YYNGEE in the germline V gene. The CDR3 length is 14 residues. The CDR3 coding sequence is TGTGCCAGCAGCGTAGGACACAGCACAGATACGCAGTATTTT. Amino acid sequence: CASSVGHSTDTQYF.

CDR3 nucleotide sequence: TGCAGCGTTCTCGGAGCGGGCAGGCTAGGTGGTGGCTACACCTTC. Encoded protein: CSVLGAGRLGGGYTF. This sequence joins TRBV29-1 and TRBJ1-2, with unresolved D. Germline V lookup: CDR1 SQVTM, CDR2 ANQGSEA. V gave up 5 bases and J gave up 7 bases, with 23 bases separating them. The CDR3 is 15 amino acids.

Details on this clone: The sample carries other DNA sequences with the same CDR3. This rearrangement joins TRBV5-4 to TRBJ1-1; 10 bases align to TRBD1. With 3 bases clipped from V and 0 bases from J, the junction kept 5 bases outside the gene matches. Looked up from germline, CDR1 is SGHNT and CDR2 is YYREEE (reference sequence). The CDR3 runs 16 residues. Here the CDR3 DNA reads TGTGCCAGCAGCTCCCGGGACAGGGGAATGAACACTGAAGCTTTCTTT. This sequence encodes CASSSRDRGMNTEAFF.

This rearrangement joins TRBV5-4 to TRBJ1-1, with TRBD1 identical over 8 bases. With V trimmed by 0 bases and J by 4 bases, 11 bases remained unmatched. In germline, CDR1 is SGHNT, CDR2 YYREEE (reference sequence). The CDR3 is made up of 17 amino acids. The CDR3 nucleotides read TGTGCCAGCAGCTTGGCAGGGTTTCAGGGGGCGGGCACTGAAGCTTTCTTT. This encodes CASSLAGFQGAGTEAFF.

V and J are TRBV5-1 and TRBJ2-5; a possible D gene is TRBD2 (7 bases). The CDR3 covers 15 residues. Trimming took 4 bases from V and 5 from J, leaving 18 bases between them. Germline values: CDR1 SGHRS, CDR2 YFSETQ. The CDR3 loop is CASSRGADMTETQYF. CDR3 nucleotides: TGCGCCAGCAGCCGGGGGGCTGACATGACGGAGACCCAGTACTTC.

The chain recombines TRBV18 with TRBJ1-5; 8 bases fit TRBD1. V trimming: 2 bases; J trimming: 3 bases; junction bases outside the gene matches: 3. From germline, CDR1 is KGHSH and CDR2 LQKENI. This CDR3 is built from 15 residues. Here the CDR3 reads CASSPGTGLNQPQHF. CDR3 bases: TGTGCCAGCTCACCAGGGACAGGACTCAATCAGCCCCAGCATTTT.

This chain links TRBV7-9 with TRBJ2-2; TRBD1 matches at 8 bases. In germline, CDR1 is SEHNR, CDR2 FQNEAQ (reference sequence). The CDR3 consists of 16 residues. After removal of 7 bases from V and 4 bases from J, the junction contained 11 bases not matched to a gene. CDR3: CASTRPGGAGTGELFF. The CDR3 DNA reads TGTGCCAGCACCCGCCCAGGGGGCGCAGGCACCGGGGAGCTGTTTTTT.

The rearrangement uses TRBV7-6 and TRBJ2-7; possibly TRBD1 for D (5 bases). Germline CDR1 reads SGHVS; CDR2 reads FNYEAQ. V gave up 1 base and J gave up 3 bases, with 13 bases separating them. There are 15 residues in the CDR3. DNA of the CDR3: TGTGCCAGCAGCTTAGTTTCGTATGACAGCTACGAGCAGTACTTC. Translating gives CASSLVSYDSYEQYF.

V usage is TRBV2 and J usage is TRBJ2-7; 8 nucleotides line up with TRBD1. In germline, CDR1 is SNHLY, CDR2 FYNNEI. The CDR3 consists of 15 residues. Unmatched junction bases numbered 5, after V lost 2 bases and J lost 2 bases. The CDR3 spells CASSELAGGAYEQYF. The CDR3 DNA sequence: TGTGCCAGCAGTGAATTGGCAGGGGGCGCCTACGAGCAGTACTTC.

The chain is built from TRBV10-3 and TRBJ1-1; D perhaps matches TRBD1 (5 bases). This CDR3 has 14 residues. Deletions cut 7 bases from V and 2 bases from J, with 14 bases between. Germline V gene lookup returns CDR1 ENHRY and CDR2 SYGVKD. The CDR3 DNA follows: TGTGCCATCACCCGCGGGGCCACCAACACTGAAGCTTTCTTT. Translating gives CAITRGATNTEAFF.

In nucleotides, the CDR3 is TGTGCCAGCAGCCCGGGACTAGCGGAGGGCAATGAGCAGTTCTTC. It yields the protein CASSPGLAEGNEQFF. The chain carries TRBV3-1 (or the pseudogene TRBV3-2) and TRBJ2-1; 11 bases match TRBD2. CDR3 length: 15 residues. Germline values: CDR1 LGHDT, CDR2 YNNKEL (reference sequence). V lost 4 bases to trimming and J lost 6 bases; unmatched junction nucleotides: 5.

This chain links TRBV11-3 with TRBJ2-1; TRBD2 matches at 12 bases. Germline V gene sequence: CDR1 SGHNT, CDR2 YENEEA. This CDR3 contains 17 residues. The V and J ends lost 5 bases and 2 bases, in that order; junction bases with no gene match: 7. The CDR3, as DNA: TGTGCCAGCAGCCGCGCTAGCGGGAGGGCCGCCTACAATGAGCAGTTCTTC. Its protein product is CASSRASGRAAYNEQFF.

This clone was counted between two and nine times. The chain uses TRBV25-1 and TRBJ2-3; D possibly corresponds to TRBD2 (6 bases). Trimming stripped 1 base from V and 6 bases from J, with 11 bases between. The CDR3 covers 14 residues. Germline V gives CDR1 MGHDK, CDR2 SYGVNS. The CDR3 region is CASSEWGGMDTQYF. Here the CDR3 DNA reads TGTGCCAGCAGTGAATGGGGAGGAATGGATACGCAGTATTTT.

The V and J genes are TRBV10-3 and TRBJ2-1; 10 nucleotides line up with TRBD2. Unmatched junction bases numbered 11, after V lost 3 bases and J lost 9 bases. Germline assignment: CDR1 ENHRY and CDR2 SYGVKD. The CDR3 is 16 amino acids. Written as DNA, the CDR3 is TGTGCCATCAGTGACCCGATGGTAGCGGGGGGACCTGAGCAGTTCTTC. Its translation: CAISDPMVAGGPEQFF.

This sequence joins TRBV9 and TRBJ1-2; perhaps TRBD1 as D (6 bases). Germline CDR1 and CDR2: SGDLS and YYNGEE. The CDR3 sequence is 12 residues long. V was trimmed by 4 bases and J by 11 bases, leaving 15 bases between them. The chain's CDR3 is CASSPAGAGYTF. The CDR3 DNA is TGTGCCAGCAGCCCCGCAGGGGCCGGGTACACCTTC.

About this clone itself: At one end the junction does not follow the germline gene, possibly because of a read error. This chain joins TRBV6-5 and TRBJ1-5; 8 bases match TRBD1. The CDR3 contains 12 residues. Germline assignment: CDR1 MNHEY and CDR2 SVGAGI. The CDR3 DNA reads as TGTGCCAGCTCAGGGGGCAATCAGTCCCAGCATTTT. It translates to CASSGGNQSQHF.